Listed below are T cell receptor beta chains from one sample, sequenced in a study of T cell therapy after organ transplantation. Their target antigens are unknown. Measured with immunoSEQ multiplex PCR; TCRdb has only the in-frame clones, and not every one. The repertoire holds nearly 20,000 clones, with around 81% as singletons. The material sequenced was CD8+ T cells from blood, taken after autologous CMV-specific T cell therapy. The receptors were sampled from a human patient who had received a solid organ transplant and had CMV disease. Some of the T cells may derive from the graft donor. Each CDR3 is given with its conserved first and last residue. The order of the fields is J gene, clone size, V gene, D gene, CDR3 protein, CDR3 DNA. A D gene is named only where the DNA matches it firmly. Only part of the rows carry a size: once, few, many, or a class if the clone is expanded.

TRBJ2-7 . TRBV27 . CASSLQGLRSYEQYF TGTGCCAGCAGTTTACAGGGGCTAAGGAGCTACGAGCAGTACTTC
TRBJ2-7 . TRBV2 . CASSVGSSGEQYF TGTGCCAGCAGTGTCGGGTCATCTGGCGAGCAGTACTTC
TRBJ1-2 . TRBV5-6 . CASSSQSAYGYTF TGTGCCAGCAGCTCCCAGTCTGCCTATGGCTACACCTTC
TRBJ2-2 few TRBV4-2 TRBD2 CASSQDPRGTSGTGELFF TGTGCCAGCAGCCAAGATCCTAGGGGGACTAGCGGGACCGGGGAGCTGTTTTTT
TRBJ1-1 . TRBV19 . CASSSPKKTGRTFGEAFF TGTGCCAGTAGTTCGCCAAAGAAAACCGGACGGACTTTCGGTGAAGCTTTCTTT
TRBJ1-5 few TRBV5-8 . CASSFQGYSNQPQHF TGTGCCAGCAGCTTCCAGGGCTATAGCAATCAGCCCCAGCATTTT
TRBJ1-6 . TRBV4-3 . CASSQRGESYNSPLHF TGCGCCAGCAGCCAACGTGGGGAGTCCTATAATTCACCCCTCCACTTT
TRBJ2-7 . TRBV19 . CATTETDSYEQYF TGTGCCACCACAGAAACCGACAGCTACGAGCAGTACTTC
TRBJ2-1 . TRBV9 TRBD1 CASSLGQGRNEQFF TGTGCCAGCAGCCTAGGACAGGGGAGGAATGAGCAGTTCTTC
TRBJ1-4 . TRBV5-1 . CASSFLSTNEKLFF TGCGCCAGCAGCTTCCTTTCAACTAATGAAAAACTGTTTTTT
TRBJ2-7 once TRBV5-1 TRBD2 CASSLAAGGYEQYF TGCGCCAGCAGCTTGGCCGCGGGAGGATACGAGCAGTACTTC
TRBJ1-5 once TRBV15 . CATSRDLEGGQPQHF TGTGCCACCAGCAGAGATCTCGAGGGGGGCCAGCCCCAGCATTTT
TRBJ2-7 . TRBV27 . CASSLLKGTGSYEQYF TGTGCCAGCAGTTTATTAAAGGGAACGGGCTCCTACGAGCAGTACTTC
TRBJ2-2 . TRBV5-6 TRBD2 CASSLALAGTGELFF TGTGCCAGCAGCTTGGCACTAGCGGGAACCGGGGAGCTGTTTTTT
TRBJ2-1 . TRBV29-1 TRBD2 CSVVGSAGRARNEQFF TGCAGCGTTGTAGGGTCGGCGGGGAGGGCCCGGAATGAGCAGTTCTTC
TRBJ2-4 . TRBV11-3 . CASSLGGGSGSKNIQYF TGTGCCAGCAGCCTGGGGGGTGGGTCAGGGTCCAAAAACATTCAGTACTTC
TRBJ1-2 once TRBV4-3 TRBD1 CASSWDREGYGYTF TGCGCCAGCAGCTGGGACAGGGAGGGCTATGGCTACACCTTC
TRBJ2-1 . TRBV13 . CASSPRAGHEQFF TGTGCCAGCAGCCCCAGGGCCGGGCACGAGCAGTTCTTC
TRBJ2-1 once TRBV21-1 . CASSRPSGTDEQFF TGTGCCAGCAGCAGGCCTAGCGGGACTGATGAGCAGTTCTTC
TRBJ2-1 . TRBV11-2 . CASTPFQGILGQFF TGTGCCAGCACCCCTTTCCAGGGGATACTCGGGCAGTTCTTC
TRBJ1-5 . TRBV2 . CASSDDSNSNQPQHF TGTGCCAGCAGTGACGACAGCAATAGCAATCAGCCCCAGCATTTT
TRBJ1-1 . TRBV27 . CASSLYGGSNTEAFF TGTGCCAGCAGTTTATATGGGGGATCCAACACTGAAGCTTTCTTT
TRBJ2-2 few TRBV6-1 . CASGTGNTGELFF TGTGCCAGCGGGACGGGGAACACCGGGGAGCTGTTTTTT
TRBJ2-3 . TRBV6-4 TRBD2 CASSSGAPTDTQYF TGTGCCAGCTCAAGCGGGGCCCCCACAGATACGCAGTATTTT
TRBJ2-2 once TRBV9 . CASSIQSDNTGELFF TGTGCCAGCAGCATCCAAAGTGATAACACCGGGGAGCTGTTTTTT
TRBJ1-1 . TRBV30 . CAWSVGSSAEAFF TGTGCCTGGAGCGTCGGATCCTCGGCTGAAGCTTTCTTT
TRBJ1-2 . TRBV6-5 . CASSYEGDSVYGYTF TGTGCCAGCAGTTACGAAGGTGACAGCGTGTATGGCTACACCTTC
TRBJ2-7 . TRBV6-5 TRBD1 CASSYEGTGSYEQYF TGTGCCAGCAGTTACGAGGGGACAGGGTCCTACGAGCAGTACTTC
TRBJ1-1 once TRBV6-5 . CASRPFLKNTEAFF TGTGCCAGCAGACCCTTCCTCAAGAACACTGAAGCTTTCTTT
TRBJ2-7 . TRBV27 TRBD1 CASSLGTGGTEQYF TGTGCCAGCAGTTTAGGGACAGGGGGTACCGAGCAGTACTTC
TRBJ1-1 once TRBV6-1 . CASSEAGERYTEAFF TGTGCCAGCAGTGAAGCGGGGGAGAGGTACACTGAAGCTTTCTTT
TRBJ1-6 . TRBV7-9 TRBD1 CASRRTGLNSPLHF TGTGCCAGCAGACGGACAGGTTTAAATTCACCCCTCCACTTT
TRBJ2-7 . TRBV5-1 TRBD2 CASSLAGAGVGNYEQYF TGCGCCAGCAGCTTGGCCGGGGCGGGAGTGGGGAACTACGAGCAGTACTTC
TRBJ2-1 . TRBV28 TRBD2 CASSSITSGRSNEQFF TGTGCCAGCAGTTCGATTACTAGCGGGAGAAGCAATGAGCAGTTCTTC
TRBJ2-7 . TRBV27 . CASSLLWRPYEQYF TGTGCCAGCAGTTTATTATGGCGACCCTACGAGCAGTACTTC
TRBJ2-1 . TRBV6-1 . CASTPKDYSYNEQFF TGTGCCAGCACCCCCAAGGACTACTCCTACAATGAGCAGTTCTTC
TRBJ1-3 . TRBV5-3 . CARVSTDSGNTIYF TGTGCCAGAGTCTCGACAGACTCTGGAAACACCATATATTTT
TRBJ1-2 . TRBV5-1 . CASSLATEGYGYTF TGCGCCAGCAGCTTGGCGACTGAGGGCTATGGCTACACCTTC
TRBJ2-7 . TRBV4-1 TRBD1 CASSQPTGNHEQYF TGCGCCAGCAGCCAGCCGACAGGGAACCACGAGCAGTACTTC
TRBJ2-1 . TRBV27 . CASSSEGSNEQFF TGTGCCAGCAGTTCAGAGGGGAGCAATGAGCAGTTCTTC
TRBJ2-3 few TRBV6-6 . CASSPAGSTDTQYF TGTGCCAGCAGTCCGGCCGGTAGCACAGATACGCAGTATTTT
TRBJ2-3 . TRBV6-4 TRBD1 CASSDSGGQGTDTQYF TGTGCCAGCAGTGACTCTGGGGGACAGGGAACAGATACGCAGTATTTT
TRBJ2-7 once TRBV4-3 . CASSQERGISSYEQYF TGCGCCAGCAGCCAAGAACGGGGGATAAGCTCCTACGAGCAGTACTTC
TRBJ2-7 . TRBV10-2 . CASRDLYEQYF TGCGCCAGCAGGGACCTCTACGAGCAGTACTTC
TRBJ1-2 . TRBV6-1 . CASSEAPDRPAQYGYTF TGTGCCAGCAGTGAAGCCCCCGACAGACCAGCACAATATGGCTACACCTTC